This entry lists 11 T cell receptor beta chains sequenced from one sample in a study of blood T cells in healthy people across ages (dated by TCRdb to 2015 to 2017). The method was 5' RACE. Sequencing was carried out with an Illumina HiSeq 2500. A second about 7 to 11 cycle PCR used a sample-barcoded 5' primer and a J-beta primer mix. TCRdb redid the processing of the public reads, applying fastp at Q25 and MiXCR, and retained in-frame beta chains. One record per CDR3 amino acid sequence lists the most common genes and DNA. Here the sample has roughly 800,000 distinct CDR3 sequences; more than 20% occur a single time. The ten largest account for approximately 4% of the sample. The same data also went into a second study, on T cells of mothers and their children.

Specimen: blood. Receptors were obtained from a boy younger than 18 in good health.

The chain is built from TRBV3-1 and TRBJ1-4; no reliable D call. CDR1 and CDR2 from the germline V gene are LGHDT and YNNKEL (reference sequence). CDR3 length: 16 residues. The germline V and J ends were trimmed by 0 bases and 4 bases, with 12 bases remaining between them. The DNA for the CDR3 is TGTGCCAGCAGCCAAGAAATAAGGCGGCTTAATGAAAAACTGTTTTTT. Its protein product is CASSQEIRRLNEKLFF.

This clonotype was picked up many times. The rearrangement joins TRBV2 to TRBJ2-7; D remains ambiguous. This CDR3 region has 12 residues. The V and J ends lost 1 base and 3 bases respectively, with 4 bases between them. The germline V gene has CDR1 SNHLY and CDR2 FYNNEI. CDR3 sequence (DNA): TGTGCCAGCAGTGAAGGGGGCTACGAGCAGTACTTC. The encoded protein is CASSEGGYEQYF.

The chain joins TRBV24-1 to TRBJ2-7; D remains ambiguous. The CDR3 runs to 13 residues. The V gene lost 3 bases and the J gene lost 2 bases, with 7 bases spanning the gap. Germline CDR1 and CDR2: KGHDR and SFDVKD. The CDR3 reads CATSDGYTYEQYF. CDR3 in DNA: TGTGCCACCAGTGATGGGTATACCTACGAGCAGTACTTC.

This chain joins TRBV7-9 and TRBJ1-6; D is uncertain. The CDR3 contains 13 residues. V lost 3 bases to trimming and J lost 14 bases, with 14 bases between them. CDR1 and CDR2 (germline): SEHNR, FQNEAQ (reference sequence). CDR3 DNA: TGTGCCAGCAGCTTCGGGAGGGAGAGCACCCTCCACTTT. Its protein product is CASSFGRESTLHF.

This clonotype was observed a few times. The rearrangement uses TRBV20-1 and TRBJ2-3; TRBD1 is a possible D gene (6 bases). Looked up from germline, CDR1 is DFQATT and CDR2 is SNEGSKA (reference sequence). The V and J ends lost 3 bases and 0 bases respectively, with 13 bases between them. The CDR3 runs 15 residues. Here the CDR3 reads CSASRGTGSTDTQYF. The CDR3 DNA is TGCAGTGCTAGCCGGGGAACAGGGAGCACAGATACGCAGTATTTT.

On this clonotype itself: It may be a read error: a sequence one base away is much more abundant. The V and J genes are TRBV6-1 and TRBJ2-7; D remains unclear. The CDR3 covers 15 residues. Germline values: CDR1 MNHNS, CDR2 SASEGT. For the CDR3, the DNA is TGTGCCAGCGGTGAAGCTGGGTACTCCGTCTACGAGCAGTACTTC. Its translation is CASGEAGYSVYEQYF.

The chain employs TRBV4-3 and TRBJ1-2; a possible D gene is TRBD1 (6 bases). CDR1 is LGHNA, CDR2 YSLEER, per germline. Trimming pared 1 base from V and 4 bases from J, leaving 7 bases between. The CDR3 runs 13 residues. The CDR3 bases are TGCGCCAGCAGCCAAGGGGGGCTCTATGGCTACACCTTC. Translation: CASSQGGLYGYTF.

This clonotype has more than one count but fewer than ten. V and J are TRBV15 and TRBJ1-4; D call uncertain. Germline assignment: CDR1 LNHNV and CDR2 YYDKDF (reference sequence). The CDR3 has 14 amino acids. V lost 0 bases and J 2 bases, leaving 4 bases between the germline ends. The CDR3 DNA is TGTGCCACCAGCAGAGATTCGACTAATGAAAAACTGTTTTTT. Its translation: CATSRDSTNEKLFF.

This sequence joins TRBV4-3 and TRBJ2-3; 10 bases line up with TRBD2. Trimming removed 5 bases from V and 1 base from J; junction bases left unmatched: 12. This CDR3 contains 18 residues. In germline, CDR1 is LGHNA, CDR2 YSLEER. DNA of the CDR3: TGCGCCAGCAGCAAAGGGTACCTAGCGGGGGCCCGCACAGATACGCAGTATTTT. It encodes CASSKGYLAGARTDTQYF.

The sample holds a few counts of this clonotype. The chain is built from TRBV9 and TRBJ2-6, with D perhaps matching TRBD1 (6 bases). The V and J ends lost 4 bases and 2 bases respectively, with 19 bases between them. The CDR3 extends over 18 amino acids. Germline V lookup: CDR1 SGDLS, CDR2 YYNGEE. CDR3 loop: CASSPDGGLTPGANVLTF. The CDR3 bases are TGTGCCAGCAGCCCTGATGGGGGCTTAACACCTGGGGCCAACGTCCTGACTTTC.

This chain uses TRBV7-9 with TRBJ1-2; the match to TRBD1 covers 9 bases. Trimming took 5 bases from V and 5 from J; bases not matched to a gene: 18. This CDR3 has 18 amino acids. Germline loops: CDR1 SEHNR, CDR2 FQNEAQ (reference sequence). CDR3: CASSPRLTGGPFGYGYTF. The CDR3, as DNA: TGTGCCAGCAGCCCGCGATTGACAGGGGGGCCCTTTGGGTATGGCTACACCTTC.